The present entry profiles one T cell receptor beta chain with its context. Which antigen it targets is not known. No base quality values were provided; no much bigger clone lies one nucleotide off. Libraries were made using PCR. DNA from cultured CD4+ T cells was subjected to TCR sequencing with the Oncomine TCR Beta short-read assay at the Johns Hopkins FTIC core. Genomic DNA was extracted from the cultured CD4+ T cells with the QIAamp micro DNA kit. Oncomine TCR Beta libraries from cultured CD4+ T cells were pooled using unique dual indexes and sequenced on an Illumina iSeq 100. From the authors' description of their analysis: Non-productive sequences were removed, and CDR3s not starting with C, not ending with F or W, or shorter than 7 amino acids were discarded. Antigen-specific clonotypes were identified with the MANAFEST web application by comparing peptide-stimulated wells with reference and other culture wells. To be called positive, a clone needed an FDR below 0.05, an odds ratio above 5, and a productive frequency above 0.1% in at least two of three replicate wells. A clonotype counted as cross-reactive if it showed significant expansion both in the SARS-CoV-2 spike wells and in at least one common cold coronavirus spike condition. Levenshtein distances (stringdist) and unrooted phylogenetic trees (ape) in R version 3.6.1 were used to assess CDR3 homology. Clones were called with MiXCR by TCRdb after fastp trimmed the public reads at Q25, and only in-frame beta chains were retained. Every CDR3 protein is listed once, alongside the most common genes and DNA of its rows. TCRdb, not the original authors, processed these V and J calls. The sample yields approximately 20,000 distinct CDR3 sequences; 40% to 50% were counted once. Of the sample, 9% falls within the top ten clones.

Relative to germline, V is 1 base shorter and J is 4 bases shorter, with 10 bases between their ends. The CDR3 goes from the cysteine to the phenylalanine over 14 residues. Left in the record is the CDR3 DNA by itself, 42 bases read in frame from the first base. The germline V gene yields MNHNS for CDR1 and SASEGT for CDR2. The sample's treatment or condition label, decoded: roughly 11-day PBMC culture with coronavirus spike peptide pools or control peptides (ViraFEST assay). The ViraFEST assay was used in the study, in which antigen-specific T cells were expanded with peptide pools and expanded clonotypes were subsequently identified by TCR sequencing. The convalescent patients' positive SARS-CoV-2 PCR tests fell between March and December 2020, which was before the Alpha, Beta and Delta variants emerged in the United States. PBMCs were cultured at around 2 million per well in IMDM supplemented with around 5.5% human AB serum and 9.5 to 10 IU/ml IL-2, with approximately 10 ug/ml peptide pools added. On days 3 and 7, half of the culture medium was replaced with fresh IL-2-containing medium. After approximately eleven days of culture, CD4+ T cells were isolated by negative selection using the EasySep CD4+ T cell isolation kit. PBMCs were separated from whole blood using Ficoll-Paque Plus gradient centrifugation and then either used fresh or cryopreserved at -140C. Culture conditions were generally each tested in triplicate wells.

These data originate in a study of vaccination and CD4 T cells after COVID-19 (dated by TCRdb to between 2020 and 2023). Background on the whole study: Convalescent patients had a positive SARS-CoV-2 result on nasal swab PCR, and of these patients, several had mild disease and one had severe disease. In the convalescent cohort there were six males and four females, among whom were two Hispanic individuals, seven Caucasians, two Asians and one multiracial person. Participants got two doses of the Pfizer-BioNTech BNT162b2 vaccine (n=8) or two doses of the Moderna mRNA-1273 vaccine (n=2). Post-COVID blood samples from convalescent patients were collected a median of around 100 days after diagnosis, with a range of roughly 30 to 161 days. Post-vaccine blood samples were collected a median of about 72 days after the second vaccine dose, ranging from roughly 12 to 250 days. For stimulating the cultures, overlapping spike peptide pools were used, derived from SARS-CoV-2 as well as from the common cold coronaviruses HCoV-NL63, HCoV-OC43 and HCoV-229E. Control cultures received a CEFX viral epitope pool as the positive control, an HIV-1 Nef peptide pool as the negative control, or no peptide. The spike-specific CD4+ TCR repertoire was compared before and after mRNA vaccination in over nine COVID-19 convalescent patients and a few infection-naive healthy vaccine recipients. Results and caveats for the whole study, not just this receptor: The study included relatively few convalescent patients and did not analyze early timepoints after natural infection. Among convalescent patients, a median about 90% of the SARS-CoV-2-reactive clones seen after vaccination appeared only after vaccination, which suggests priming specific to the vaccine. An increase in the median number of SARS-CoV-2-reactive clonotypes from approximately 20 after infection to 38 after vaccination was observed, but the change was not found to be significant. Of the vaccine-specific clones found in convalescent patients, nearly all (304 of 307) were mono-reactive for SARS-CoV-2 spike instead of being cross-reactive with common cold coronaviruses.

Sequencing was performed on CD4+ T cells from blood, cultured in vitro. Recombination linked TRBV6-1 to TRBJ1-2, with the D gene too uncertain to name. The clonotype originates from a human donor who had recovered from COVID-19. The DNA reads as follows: TGTGCCAGCAGTGAAGAACGCGGCATCTATGGCTACACCTTC. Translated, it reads CASSEERGIYGYTF.